This T cell receptor beta chain derives from a study of regulatory T cells in long-lasting Graves disease. Study results and limitations: The study found lower TCR diversity in persistent Graves' patients than in newly diagnosed ones.

Sample time point: newly diagnosed GD, antithyroid drugs for less than 3 months. PBMC RNA was the source of the TCR library. Clinicians diagnosed Graves' disease using American Thyroid Association guidelines. This clonotype was recorded many times. Its antigen is unknown. This CDR3 has 13 amino acids. V was clipped by 6 bases and J by 11 bases; unmatched bases: 14. Germline CDR1 is SQVTM and CDR2 is ANQGSEA. Arm-PCR of CDR3 regions with iRepertoire HTBI primers generated TCR beta libraries. Using its own MiXCR run on the multiplex PCR reads, TCRdb lists one record per CDR3 protein. Among around 420,000 distinct CDR3 sequences listed, 15% were seen once. The sample was also reused in another study, on T cells in Graves' hyperthyroidism and ophthalmopathy. That source notes: It was a median about 6 months before onset that the model predicted ophthalmopathy.

This chain joins TRBV29-1 and TRBJ2-3; 7 nucleotides match TRBD2. Here the sequenced sample was peripheral blood mononuclear cells (PBMCs), taken at new diagnosis, from a patient treated with antithyroid drugs. This clonotype was obtained from a woman in her thirties or forties with Graves disease. Here the CDR3 DNA reads TGCAGCGTGTTTTTAATCGAGCGGGACCTGCAGTATTTT. This codes for CSVFLIERDLQYF.